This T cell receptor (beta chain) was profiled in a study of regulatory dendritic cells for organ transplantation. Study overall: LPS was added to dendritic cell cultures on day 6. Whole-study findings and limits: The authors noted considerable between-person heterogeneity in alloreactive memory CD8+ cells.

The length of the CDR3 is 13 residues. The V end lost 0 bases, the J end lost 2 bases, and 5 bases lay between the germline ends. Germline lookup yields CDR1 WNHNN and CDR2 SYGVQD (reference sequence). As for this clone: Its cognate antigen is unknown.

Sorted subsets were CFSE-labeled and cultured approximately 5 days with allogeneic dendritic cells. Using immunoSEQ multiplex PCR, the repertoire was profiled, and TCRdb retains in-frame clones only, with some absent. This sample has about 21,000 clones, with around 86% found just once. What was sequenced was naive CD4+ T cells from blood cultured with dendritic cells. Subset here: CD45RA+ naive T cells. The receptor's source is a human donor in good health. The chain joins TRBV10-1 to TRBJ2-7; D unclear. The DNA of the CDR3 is TGCGCCAGCAGTGAGTCGGGCGCCTACGAGCAGTACTTC. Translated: CASSESGAYEQYF.